This passage covers 28 T cell receptor beta chains from one sample sequenced in a study of CD8+ T cells in alopecia areata. Investigators isolated RNA and reverse transcribed it into cDNA to act as the sequencing template. Produced via immunoSEQ multiplex PCR; TCRdb's table is partial and in-frame only. The sample holds over 150,000 clones, 53% seen once. Described treatment: oral pan-JAK inhibitor, 5-10 mg twice daily. Sequences were derived from CD8+ T cells sorted from blood, sampled at week 24, from a patient treated with tofacitinib. These receptors came from a human donor with alopecia areata.

V usage is TRBV10-3 and J usage is TRBJ2-1; D perhaps matches TRBD2 (6 bases). The germline gives CDR1 ENHRY, CDR2 SYGVKD. The CDR3 totals 13 residues. Trimming left V 1 base short and J 5 bases short, with 6 bases between. CDR3 in amino acids: CAISELADNEQFF. The CDR3 nucleotides are TGTGCCATCAGTGAGTTAGCGGACAATGAGCAGTTCTTC.

The chain carries TRBV30 and TRBJ1-1, with 8 bases lining up with TRBD1. The trim removed 0 bases at V and 3 bases at J, leaving 3 bases unmatched. The germline gives CDR1 GTSNPN, CDR2 SVGIG (reference sequence). The CDR3 has 14 amino acids. The CDR3, as DNA: TGTGCCTGGAGTGTGCTGGACAGGGACACTGAAGCTTTCTTT. Translation: CAWSVLDRDTEAFF. Combining the CDR3 with reference TRBV30 and TRBJ1-1 gives the whole variable domain SQTIHQWPATLVQPVGSPLSLECTVEGTSNPNLYWYRQAAGRGLQLLFYSVGIGQISSEVPQNLSASRPQDRQFILSSKKLLLSDSGFYLCAWSVLDRDTEAFFGQGTRLTVV.

This clone has more than one count but fewer than ten. This sequence joins TRBV2 and TRBJ2-5, with D possibly being TRBD2 (5 bases). Germline V gene data show CDR1 as SNHLY and CDR2 as FYNNEI. The length of the CDR3 is 14 residues. The V end was cut by 2 bases, the J end by 7 bases, with 14 bases between. CDR3 in DNA: TGTGCCAGCAGTGAATCCGGGGAATCTGCGACCCAGTACTTC. Its protein is CASSESGESATQYF.

This clone was seen only a few times. This chain joins TRBV29-1 and TRBJ2-7; D remains unclear. The germline CDR1 and CDR2 sequences are SQVTM and ANQGSEA. The CDR3 contains 14 residues. Trimming removed 4 bases from V and 6 bases from J, with 19 bases in between. The CDR3 reads CSVGNKTKRSEQYF. CDR3 sequence (DNA): TGCAGCGTTGGTAACAAAACCAAAAGAAGCGAGCAGTACTTC.

The chain joins TRBV27 to TRBJ1-4, with D unresolved. The CDR3 spans 13 residues. V lost 5 bases to trimming and J lost 9 bases, with 13 bases between them. Germline loops: CDR1 MNHEY, CDR2 SMNVEV (reference sequence). The CDR3 protein is CASSPDEGKKLFF. The CDR3 DNA is TGTGCCAGCAGTCCAGATGAAGGGAAAAAACTGTTTTTT.

This clone was seen only a few times. This CDR3 is CASTSRTVWNTEAFF. CDR3 DNA: TGTGCCAGCACCTCCCGGACAGTTTGGAACACTGAAGCTTTCTTT. The chain recombines TRBV11-2 with TRBJ1-1; TRBD1 is a possible D gene (6 bases). Germline assignment: CDR1 SGHAT and CDR2 FQNNGV. Between the trimmed V and J ends, which lost 7 bases and 1 base, there was a span of 16 bases. The CDR3 covers 15 residues. Full variable domain (outside the CDR3, taken from reference TRBV11-2 and TRBJ1-1): EAGVAQSPRYKIIEKRQSVAFWCNPISGHATLYWYQQILGQGPKLLIQFQNNGVVDDSQLPKDRFSAERLKGVDSTLKIQPAKLEDSAVYLCASTSRTVWNTEAFFGQGTRLTVV.

DNA for the CDR3: TGTGCCTGGAGTTCCAGCTCCTACGAGCAGTACTTC. This codes for CAWSSSSYEQYF. The chain carries TRBV30 and TRBJ2-7; D is uncertain. The CDR3 has 12 residues. Trimming pared 2 bases from V and 0 bases from J, leaving 5 bases between. The germline V gene encodes CDR1 GTSNPN and CDR2 SVGIG (reference sequence).

This chain joins TRBV29-1 and TRBJ2-1; no definite D call. Germline assignment: CDR1 SQVTM and CDR2 ANQGSEA. The CDR3 is 14 residues long. The V end lost 4 bases, the J end lost 0 bases, and 10 bases lay between the germline ends. For the CDR3, the DNA is TGCAGCGTTGGTATGGCGAGCTCCTACAATGAGCAGTTCTTC. The encoded protein is CSVGMASSYNEQFF.

A word on this clone: An end of the junction does not agree with germline; a read error may underlie this. This chain links TRBV29-1 with TRBJ2-3, with D possibly being TRBD1 (7 bases). Germline loops: CDR1 SQVTM, CDR2 ANQGSEA. CDR3 size: 14 residues. In DNA form, the CDR3 reads TGCAGCGTTGACCTCAGGAGGGGGCGAGATGCGCAGTATTTT. Protein product: CSVDLRRGRDAQYF.

The J gene is TRBJ2-1, the V gene TRBV12-5, with unresolved D. Per germline, CDR1 LGHNT and CDR2 FRNRAP. The CDR3 extends over 12 amino acids. V was clipped by 6 bases and J by 4 bases, with 7 bases between them. The CDR3 nucleotides read TGTGCTAGTGGCCCCGGATACAATGAGCAGTTCTTC. Its translation is CASGPGYNEQFF.

The chain combines TRBV21-1 with TRBJ2-1; the D call TRBD2 from the table was never checked on the DNA. TRBV21-1 is labeled a pseudogene. The CDR3 consists of 17 residues. CDR3 amino acids: CASSDHGTSLLYNEQFF. The CDR3 DNA follows: TGTGCCAGCAGCGATCATGGGACTAGCCTACTCTACAATGAGCAGTTCTTC.

The chain couples TRBV7-9 to TRBJ2-3; 12 nucleotides agree with TRBD1. Germline assignment: CDR1 SEHNR and CDR2 FQNEAQ (reference sequence). J was trimmed by 4 bases and V by 3 bases; bases with no gene match: 5. CDR3 length: 16 residues. Here the CDR3 reads CASSFFGTGGADTQYF. CDR3 DNA: TGTGCCAGCAGCTTCTTCGGGACAGGGGGCGCAGATACGCAGTATTTT.

The chain uses TRBV29-1 and TRBJ2-1; 10 bases are a match to TRBD1. The CDR3 has 15 amino acids. The J segment lost 3 bases and the V segment lost 8 bases, leaving 10 bases of the junction unmatched. Germline-derived CDR1 and CDR2 are SQVTM and ANQGSEA. The CDR3 nucleotides read TGCAGCATCCGCATGGGACAGGGGAGCTACAATGAGCAGTTCTTC. It encodes CSIRMGQGSYNEQFF.

This chain links TRBV12-5 with TRBJ1-2, with D hard to call. The CDR3 has 14 residues. Trimming took off 3 bases at V and 4 bases at J, with 12 bases between the two ends. The V gene's germline CDR1 is LGHNT and CDR2 FRNRAP. CDR3 coding DNA: TGTGCTAGTGGTTTCAACAGCCTAAGCTATGGCTACACCTTC. Amino acid sequence: CASGFNSLSYGYTF. Filled out from reference TRBV12-5 and TRBJ1-2, the complete variable domain reads DARVTQTPRHKVTEMGQEVTMRCQPILGHNTVFWYRQTMMQGLELLAYFRNRAPLDDSGMPKDRFSAEMPDATLATLKIQPSEPRDSAVYFCASGFNSLSYGYTFGSGTRLTVV.

The V call is TRBV29-1, the J call TRBJ1-1; D remains ambiguous. Trimming removed 1 base at V and 2 bases at J, with 11 bases between. Germline lookup yields CDR1 SQVTM and CDR2 ANQGSEA. The CDR3 loop spans 14 amino acids. CDR3 sequence reads: CSVEGGPLNTEAFF. The CDR3 region has the DNA TGCAGCGTTGAAGGCGGGCCCCTTAACACTGAAGCTTTCTTT.

In the case of this clone: Within the sample, other DNA sequences also encode this same CDR3. The CDR3 DNA reads TGCGCCAGCAGCCAAGACAGGGGGCCCTACGAGCAGTACTTC. This sequence encodes CASSQDRGPYEQYF. The rearrangement links TRBV4-3 to TRBJ2-7, with 8 positions matching TRBD1. Germline loops: CDR1 LGHNA, CDR2 YSLEER. The trim removed 0 bases at V and 2 bases at J, leaving 0 bases unmatched. The CDR3 totals 14 residues.

The chain is built from TRBV27 and TRBJ2-5; no reliable D call. This CDR3 contains 13 residues. The germline CDR1 and CDR2 sequences are MNHEY and SMNVEV (reference sequence). Trimming removed 0 bases at V and 5 bases at J, with 7 bases between. CDR3 protein: CASSLSPRETQYF. The CDR3 nucleotides read TGTGCCAGCAGTTTATCGCCGCGGGAGACCCAGTACTTC.

V and J are TRBV5-1 and TRBJ2-2; TRBD1 matches 9 bases. The trim removed 3 bases at V and 3 bases at J, leaving 3 bases unmatched. In germline, CDR1 is SGHRS, CDR2 YFSETQ. The length of the CDR3 is 15 residues. The CDR3 DNA sequence: TGCGCCAGCAGCTACCGACAGGGGGACACCGGGGAGCTGTTTTTT. Translating it yields CASSYRQGDTGELFF.

The gene calls are TRBV11-2 and TRBJ1-1, with D maybe TRBD1 (6 bases). Germline V gene sequence: CDR1 SGHAT, CDR2 FQNNGV. CDR3 length: 15 amino acids. The V and J ends lost 5 bases and 1 base respectively, with 14 bases between them. CDR3 DNA sequence: TGTGCCAGCAGCCTCACCGGGACACAGAACACTGAAGCTTTCTTT. It specifies CASSLTGTQNTEAFF. Looking up the rest from reference TRBV11-2 and TRBJ1-1 gives the full variable domain: EAGVAQSPRYKIIEKRQSVAFWCNPISGHATLYWYQQILGQGPKLLIQFQNNGVVDDSQLPKDRFSAERLKGVDSTLKIQPAKLEDSAVYLCASSLTGTQNTEAFFGQGTRLTVV.

This clone has just a few counts. This sequence joins TRBV19 and TRBJ1-5, with D possibly being TRBD1 (6 bases). This CDR3 region has 14 residues. Germline V lookup: CDR1 LNHDA, CDR2 SQIVND (reference sequence). Trimming left V 3 bases short and J 4 bases short, with 10 bases between. This chain's CDR3 is CASSIRDKNQPQHF. CDR3 in DNA: TGTGCCAGTAGTATTCGGGACAAGAATCAGCCCCAGCATTTT.

The V gene is TRBV27, the J gene TRBJ2-1, with D perhaps matching TRBD1 (6 bases). V was shortened by 2 bases and J by 6 bases, with 11 bases between the two germline ends. CDR3 length: 14 residues. Germline V gene sequence: CDR1 MNHEY, CDR2 SMNVEV (reference sequence). The CDR3 nucleotides read TGTGCCAGCAGTTTAGGGACACTCGGCAATGAGCAGTTCTTC. Protein: CASSLGTLGNEQFF.

The CDR3 reads CASSAGADQPQHF. CDR3 DNA sequence: TGTGCCAGCAGTGCAGGGGCGGATCAGCCCCAGCATTTT. This chain uses TRBV11-2 with TRBJ1-5; D might be TRBD1 (6 bases). There are 13 residues in the CDR3. The V end was cut by 6 bases, the J end by 5 bases, with 11 bases between. Germline V gene data show CDR1 as SGHAT and CDR2 as FQNNGV.

J is TRBJ2-6 and V is TRBV29-1; tentatively, D is TRBD1 (5 bases). The CDR3 extends over 17 amino acids. Germline V gene sequence: CDR1 SQVTM, CDR2 ANQGSEA. Trimming removed 0 bases from V and 2 bases from J, with 14 bases in between. CDR3 region: CSVEDRQGEAGANVLTF. In DNA form, the CDR3 reads TGCAGCGTTGAAGATCGTCAAGGGGAAGCTGGGGCCAACGTCCTGACTTTC. The entire variable domain, with the rest obtained from reference TRBV29-1 and TRBJ2-6, is as follows: SAVISQKPSRDICQRGTSLTIQCQVDSQVTMMFWYRQQPGQSLTLIATANQGSEATYESGFVIDKFPISRPNLTFSTLTVSNMSPEDSSIYLCSVEDRQGEAGANVLTFGAGSRLTVL.

This chain connects TRBV5-6 to TRBJ1-1, with a tentative D call TRBD1 (6 bases). This CDR3 region has 14 residues. V shed 4 bases and J shed 5 bases, with 15 bases lying between them. Germline V gene data show CDR1 as SGHDT and CDR2 as YYEEEE. CDR3 bases: TGTGCCAGCAGCCCTGGGGGGGGCCGGACTGAAGCTTTCTTT. Translating it yields CASSPGGGRTEAFF. Looking up the rest from reference TRBV5-6 and TRBJ1-1 gives the full variable domain: DAGVTQSPTHLIKTRGQQVTLRCSPKSGHDTVSWYQQALGQGPQFIFQYYEEEERQRGNFPDRFSGHQFPNYSSELNVNALLLGDSALYLCASSPGGGRTEAFFGQGTRLTVV.

This chain connects TRBV5-1 to TRBJ2-3; the D is unclear. The V gene's germline CDR1 is SGHRS and CDR2 YFSETQ. With 3 bases removed from V and 10 bases from J, the gap between germline ends came to 12 bases. The CDR3 sequence is 12 residues long. The CDR3 DNA sequence: TGCGCCAGCAGCTCCGAGATTGCTGCGCAGTATTTT. This sequence encodes CASSSEIAAQYF.

This clone was detected a few times. V is TRBV4-3 and J is TRBJ1-1, with D perhaps TRBD1 (5 bases). The CDR3 runs to 15 residues. Per germline, CDR1 LGHNA and CDR2 YSLEER. Trimming removed 0 bases at V and 3 bases at J, with 11 bases between. The CDR3 DNA follows: TGCGCCAGCAGCCAAGATGCACAGGCTGACACTGAAGCTTTCTTT. Amino acid sequence: CASSQDAQADTEAFF.

This clone has a count of ten or more. The chain joins TRBV27 to TRBJ2-1; TRBD1 matches at 9 bases. The germline gives CDR1 MNHEY, CDR2 SMNVEV (reference sequence). V lost 4 bases to trimming and J lost 7 bases; unmatched junction nucleotides: 11. CDR3 length equals 16 residues. CDR3 amino acids: CASSYQLRDRENEQFF. CDR3 nucleotide sequence: TGTGCCAGCAGTTACCAACTCCGGGACAGGGAAAATGAGCAGTTCTTC.

The J gene is TRBJ1-1, the V gene TRBV4-1; 7 bases fit TRBD1. The CDR3 totals 17 residues. Germline lookup yields CDR1 MGHRA and CDR2 YSYEKL. V was pared by 4 bases and J by 1 base, with 12 bases of the junction left unmatched. The CDR3 nucleotides are TGCGCCAGCAGCCGGAAGGGACAGCCAGACGGGAACACTGAAGCTTTCTTT. Protein product: CASSRKGQPDGNTEAFF.